The subject of this entry is one T cell receptor beta chain. The antigen remains unidentified. The data were obtained in a study of T cell repertoires in cytomegalovirus infection. General study points: Cumulative frequency of public TCR beta families picked out carriers of CMV plus the relevant HLA. HLA-C-restricted CMV clonotypes gave the most frequent clonotype in two of eight donors.

TCRdb redid the calling of the reads with MiXCR, one entry per CDR3 protein. The sample has 75,000 to 100,000 distinct CDR3 sequences, 45% to 55% seen once. V shed 6 bases and J 4 bases; nucleotides not matched to a gene: 13. The length of the CDR3 is 17 residues. Germline CDR1 reads SGHVS; CDR2 reads FQNEAQ. The material sequenced was CD8+ T cells from cultured PBMCs, taken from culture after CMV antigen stimulation. This chain uses TRBV7-8 with TRBJ1-1; 11 bases fit TRBD1. The clonotype comes from a human donor in good health (CMV status not recorded). Some clones in this sample may be carry-over from other donors' samples. The CDR3 spells CASSQGTGGSLITEAFF. The CDR3 region has the DNA TGTGCCAGCAGTCAGGGGACAGGGGGTAGTTTGATCACTGAAGCTTTCTTT.